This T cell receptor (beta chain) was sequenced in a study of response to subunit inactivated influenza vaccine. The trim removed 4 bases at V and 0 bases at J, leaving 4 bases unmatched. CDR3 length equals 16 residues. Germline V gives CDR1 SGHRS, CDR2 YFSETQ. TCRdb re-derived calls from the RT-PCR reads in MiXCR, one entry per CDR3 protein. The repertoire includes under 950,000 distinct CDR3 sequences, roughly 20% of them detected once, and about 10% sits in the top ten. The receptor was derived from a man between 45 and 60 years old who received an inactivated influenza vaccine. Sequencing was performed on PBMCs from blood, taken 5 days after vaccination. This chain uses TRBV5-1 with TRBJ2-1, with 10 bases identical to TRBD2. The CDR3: CASSTSGTSSYNEQFF. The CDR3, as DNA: TGCGCCAGCAGCACTAGCGGGACCAGCTCCTACAATGAGCAGTTCTTC.